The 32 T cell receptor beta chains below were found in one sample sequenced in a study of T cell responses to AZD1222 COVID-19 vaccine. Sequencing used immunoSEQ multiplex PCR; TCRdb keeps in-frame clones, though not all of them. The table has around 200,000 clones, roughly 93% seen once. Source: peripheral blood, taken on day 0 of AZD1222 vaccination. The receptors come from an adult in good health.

The CDR3 here is CASSARGDGHGYTF. CDR3 nucleotides: TGCGCCAGCAGCGCCCGCGGTGATGGGCATGGCTACACCTTC. V gene TRBV4-3 combines with J gene TRBJ1-2; D gene unclear. The CDR3 is made up of 14 amino acids. Germline assignment: CDR1 LGHNA and CDR2 YSLEER. Trimming stripped 5 bases from V and 6 bases from J, with 16 bases between.

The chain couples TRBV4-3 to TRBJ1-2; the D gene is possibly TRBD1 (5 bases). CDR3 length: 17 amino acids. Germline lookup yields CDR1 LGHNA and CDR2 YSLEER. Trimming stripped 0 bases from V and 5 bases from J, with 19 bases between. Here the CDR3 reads CASSQDLRQGVEYGYTF. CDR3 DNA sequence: TGCGCCAGCAGCCAAGATCTTCGGCAGGGCGTGGAATATGGCTACACCTTC.

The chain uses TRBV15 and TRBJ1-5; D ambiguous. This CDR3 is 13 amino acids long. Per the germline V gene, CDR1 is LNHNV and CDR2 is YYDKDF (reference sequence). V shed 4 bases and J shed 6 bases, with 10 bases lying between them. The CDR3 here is CATSIPGGQPQHF. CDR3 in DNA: TGTGCCACCAGCATACCCGGTGGTCAGCCCCAGCATTTT.

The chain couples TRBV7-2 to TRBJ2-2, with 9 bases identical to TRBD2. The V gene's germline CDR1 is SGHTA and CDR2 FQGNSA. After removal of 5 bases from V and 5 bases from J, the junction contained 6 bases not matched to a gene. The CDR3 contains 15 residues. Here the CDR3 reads CASSKLAGNTGELFF. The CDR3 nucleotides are TGTGCCAGCAGCAAACTAGCGGGTAATACCGGGGAGCTGTTTTTT.

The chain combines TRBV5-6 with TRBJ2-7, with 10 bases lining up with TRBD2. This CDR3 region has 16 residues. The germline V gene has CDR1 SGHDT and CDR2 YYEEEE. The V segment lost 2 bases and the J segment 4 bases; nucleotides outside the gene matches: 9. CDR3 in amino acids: CASSLGLAGVPYEQYF. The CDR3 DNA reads TGTGCCAGCAGCTTAGGGCTAGCGGGGGTACCTTACGAGCAGTACTTC.

The CDR3 coding sequence is TGTGCCACCCAGGGGCCGGACACTGAAGCTTTCTTT. Translating it yields CATQGPDTEAFF. The V call is TRBV3-1 (or the pseudogene TRBV3-2), the J call TRBJ1-1; TRBD1 is a possible D gene (6 bases). The CDR3 covers 12 residues. The germline V gene has CDR1 LGHDT and CDR2 YNNKEL (reference sequence). V lost 10 bases, J lost 3 bases, and 12 bases lay in between.

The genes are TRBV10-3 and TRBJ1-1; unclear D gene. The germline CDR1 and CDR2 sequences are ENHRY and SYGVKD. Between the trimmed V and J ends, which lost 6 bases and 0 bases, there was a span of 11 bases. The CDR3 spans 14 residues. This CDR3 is CAIRDPKMNTEAFF. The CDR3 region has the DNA TGTGCCATCAGGGACCCCAAAATGAACACTGAAGCTTTCTTT.

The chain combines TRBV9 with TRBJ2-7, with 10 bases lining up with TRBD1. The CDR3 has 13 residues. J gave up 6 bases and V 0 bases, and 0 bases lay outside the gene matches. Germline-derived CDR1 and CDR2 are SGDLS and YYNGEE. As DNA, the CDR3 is TGTGCCAGCAGCGTAGGGACAGGGGGCGAGCAGTACTTC. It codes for CASSVGTGGEQYF.

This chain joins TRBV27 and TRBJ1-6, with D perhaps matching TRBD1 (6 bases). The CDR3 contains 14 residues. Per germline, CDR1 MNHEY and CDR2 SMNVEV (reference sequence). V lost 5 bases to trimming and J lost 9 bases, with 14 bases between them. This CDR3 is CASSLVGGSSPLHF. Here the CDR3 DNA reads TGTGCCAGCAGTCTGGTCGGGGGCTCTTCACCCCTCCACTTT.

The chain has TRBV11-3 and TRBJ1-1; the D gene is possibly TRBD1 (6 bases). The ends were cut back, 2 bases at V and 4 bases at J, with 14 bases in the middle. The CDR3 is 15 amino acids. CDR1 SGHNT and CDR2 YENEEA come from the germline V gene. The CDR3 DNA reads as TGTGCCAGCAGCTTATCGGGGGCAGGAGGCACTGAAGCTTTCTTT. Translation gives CASSLSGAGGTEAFF.

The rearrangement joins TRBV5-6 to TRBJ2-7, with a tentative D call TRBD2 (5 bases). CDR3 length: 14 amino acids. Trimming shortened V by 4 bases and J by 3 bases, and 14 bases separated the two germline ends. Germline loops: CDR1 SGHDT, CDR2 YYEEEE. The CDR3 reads CASSPTGTDYEQYF. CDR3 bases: TGTGCCAGCAGCCCAACGGGAACGGACTACGAGCAGTACTTC.

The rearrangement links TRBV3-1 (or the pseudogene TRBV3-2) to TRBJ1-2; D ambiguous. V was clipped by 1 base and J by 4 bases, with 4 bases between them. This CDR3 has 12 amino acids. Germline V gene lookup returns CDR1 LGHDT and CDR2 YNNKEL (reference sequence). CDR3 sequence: CASSQAIYGYTF. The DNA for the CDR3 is TGTGCCAGCAGCCAAGCTATCTATGGCTACACCTTC.

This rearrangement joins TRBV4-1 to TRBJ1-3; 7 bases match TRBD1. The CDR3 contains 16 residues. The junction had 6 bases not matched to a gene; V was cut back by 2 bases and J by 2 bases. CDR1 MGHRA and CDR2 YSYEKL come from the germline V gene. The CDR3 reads CASSQPNRGPGNTIYF. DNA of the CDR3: TGCGCCAGCAGCCAACCGAACAGGGGTCCTGGAAACACCATATATTTT.

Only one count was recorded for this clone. CDR3 bases: TGTGCCAGCAGTGAATACACAGGGAACACTGAAGCTTTCTTT. Translated: CASSEYTGNTEAFF. The chain recombines TRBV25-1 with TRBJ1-1; perhaps TRBD1 as D (5 bases). CDR1 MGHDK and CDR2 SYGVNS come from the germline V gene. This CDR3 is 14 amino acids long. V was shortened by 0 bases and J by 1 base, with 6 bases between the two germline ends.

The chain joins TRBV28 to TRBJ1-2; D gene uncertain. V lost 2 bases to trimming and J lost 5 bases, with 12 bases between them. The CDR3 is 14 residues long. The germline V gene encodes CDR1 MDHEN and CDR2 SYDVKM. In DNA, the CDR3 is TGTGCCAGCAGTTTAAGGGTACTCGGGTATGGCTACACCTTC. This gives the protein CASSLRVLGYGYTF.

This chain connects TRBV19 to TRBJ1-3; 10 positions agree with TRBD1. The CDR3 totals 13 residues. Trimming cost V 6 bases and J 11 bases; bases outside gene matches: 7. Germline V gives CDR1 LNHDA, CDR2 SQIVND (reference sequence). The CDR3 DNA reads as TGTGCCAGTAGGCACCGGGACAGGGGATCCATATATTTT. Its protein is CASRHRDRGSIYF.

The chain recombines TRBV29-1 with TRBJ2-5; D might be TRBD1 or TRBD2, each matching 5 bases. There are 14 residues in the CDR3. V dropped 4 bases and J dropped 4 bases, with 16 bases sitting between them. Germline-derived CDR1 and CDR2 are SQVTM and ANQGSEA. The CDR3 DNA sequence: TGCAGCGTTGTATGGGGGAGTAGTGGAGAGACCCAGTACTTC. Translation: CSVVWGSSGETQYF.

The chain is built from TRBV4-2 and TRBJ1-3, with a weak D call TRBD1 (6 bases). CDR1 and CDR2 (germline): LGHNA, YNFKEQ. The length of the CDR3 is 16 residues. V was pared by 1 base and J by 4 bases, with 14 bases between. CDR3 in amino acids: CASSQGGPGSGNTIYF. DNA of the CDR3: TGTGCCAGCAGCCAAGGGGGGCCGGGCTCGGGAAACACCATATATTTT.

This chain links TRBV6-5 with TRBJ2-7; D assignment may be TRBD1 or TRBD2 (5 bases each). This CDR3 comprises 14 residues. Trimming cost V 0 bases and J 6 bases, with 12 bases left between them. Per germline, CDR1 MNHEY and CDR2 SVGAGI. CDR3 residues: CASSYSGPAGEQYF. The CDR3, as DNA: TGTGCCAGCAGTTACTCGGGACCCGCGGGCGAGCAGTACTTC.

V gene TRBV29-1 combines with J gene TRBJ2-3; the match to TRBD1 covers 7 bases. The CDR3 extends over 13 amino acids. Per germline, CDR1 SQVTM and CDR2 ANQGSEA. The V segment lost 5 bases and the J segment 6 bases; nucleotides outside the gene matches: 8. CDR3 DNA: TGCAGCGTTCCGACAGGGAATTTGGATACGCAGTATTTT. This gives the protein CSVPTGNLDTQYF.

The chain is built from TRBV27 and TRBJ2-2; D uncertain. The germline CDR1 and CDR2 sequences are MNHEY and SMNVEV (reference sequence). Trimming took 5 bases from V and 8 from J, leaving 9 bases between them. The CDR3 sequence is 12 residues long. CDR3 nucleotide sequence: TGTGCCAGCAGTCCCCTGGTAGGGGAGCTGTTTTTT. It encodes CASSPLVGELFF.

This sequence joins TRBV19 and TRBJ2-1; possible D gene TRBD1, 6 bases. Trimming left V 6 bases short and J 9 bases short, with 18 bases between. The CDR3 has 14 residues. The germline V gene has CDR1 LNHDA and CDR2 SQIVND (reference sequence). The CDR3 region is CASRGQLWGGEQFF. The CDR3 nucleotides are TGTGCCAGTAGAGGACAGCTATGGGGTGGTGAGCAGTTCTTC.

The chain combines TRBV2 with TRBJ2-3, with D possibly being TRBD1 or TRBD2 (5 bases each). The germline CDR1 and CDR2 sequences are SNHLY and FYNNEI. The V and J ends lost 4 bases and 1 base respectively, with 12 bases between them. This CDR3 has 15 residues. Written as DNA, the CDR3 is TGTGCCAGCAGTGTCCGGCAGGGAGGCACAGATACGCAGTATTTT. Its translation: CASSVRQGGTDTQYF.

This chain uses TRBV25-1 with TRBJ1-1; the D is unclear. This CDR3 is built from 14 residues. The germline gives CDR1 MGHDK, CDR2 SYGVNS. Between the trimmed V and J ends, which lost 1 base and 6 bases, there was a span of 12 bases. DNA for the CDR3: TGTGCCAGCAGTGAATTGGAGGGTATCCCTGAAGCTTTCTTT. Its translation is CASSELEGIPEAFF.

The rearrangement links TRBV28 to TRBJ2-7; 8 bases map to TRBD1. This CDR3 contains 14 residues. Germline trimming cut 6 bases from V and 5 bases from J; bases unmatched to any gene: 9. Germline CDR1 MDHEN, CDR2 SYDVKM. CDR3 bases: TGTGCCAGCAGCCAGGGGGCGTATGGTGACGAGCAGTACTTC. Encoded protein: CASSQGAYGDEQYF.

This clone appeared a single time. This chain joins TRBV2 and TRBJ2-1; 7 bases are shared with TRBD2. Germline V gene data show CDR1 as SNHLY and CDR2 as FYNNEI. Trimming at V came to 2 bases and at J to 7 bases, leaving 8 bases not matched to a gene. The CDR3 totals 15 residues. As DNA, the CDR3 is TGTGCCAGCAGTGAATCCAGACTAGCTGGGAATGAGCAGTTCTTC. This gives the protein CASSESRLAGNEQFF. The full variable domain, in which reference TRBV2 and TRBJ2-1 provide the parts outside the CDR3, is EPEVTQTPSHQVTQMGQEVILRCVPISNHLYFYWYRQILGQKVEFLVSFYNNEISEKSEIFDDQFSVERPDGSNFTLKIRSTKLEDSAMYFCASSESRLAGNEQFFGPGTRLTVL.

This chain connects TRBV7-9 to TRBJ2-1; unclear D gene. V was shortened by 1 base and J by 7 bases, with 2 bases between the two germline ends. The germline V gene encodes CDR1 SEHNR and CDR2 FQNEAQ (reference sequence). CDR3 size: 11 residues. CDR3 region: CASSLGNEQFF. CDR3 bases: TGTGCCAGCAGCTTAGGGAATGAGCAGTTCTTC.

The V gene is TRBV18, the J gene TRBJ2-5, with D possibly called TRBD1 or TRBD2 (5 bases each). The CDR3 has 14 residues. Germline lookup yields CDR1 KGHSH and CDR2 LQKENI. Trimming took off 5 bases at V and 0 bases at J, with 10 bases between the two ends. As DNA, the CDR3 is TGTGCCAGCTCATCGGGACGGGACCAAGAGACCCAGTACTTC. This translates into CASSSGRDQETQYF.

CDR3 amino acids: CASSAGQGYNEQFF. In nucleotides, the CDR3 is TGTGCCAGCAGTGCGGGACAGGGCTACAATGAGCAGTTCTTC. This chain connects TRBV6-2 or TRBV6-3 to TRBJ2-1; 9 nucleotides match TRBD1. J lost 3 bases, V lost 5 bases, and 2 bases had no gene match. CDR3 size: 14 residues. The germline CDR1 and CDR2 sequences are MNHEY and SVGEGT.

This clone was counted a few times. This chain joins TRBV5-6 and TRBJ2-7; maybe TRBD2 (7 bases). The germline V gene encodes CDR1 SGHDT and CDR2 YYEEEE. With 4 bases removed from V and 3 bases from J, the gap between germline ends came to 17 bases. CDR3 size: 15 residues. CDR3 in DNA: TGTGCCAGCAGCCCTGGGGGGGGCTCTCTCTACGAGCAGTACTTC. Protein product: CASSPGGGSLYEQYF.

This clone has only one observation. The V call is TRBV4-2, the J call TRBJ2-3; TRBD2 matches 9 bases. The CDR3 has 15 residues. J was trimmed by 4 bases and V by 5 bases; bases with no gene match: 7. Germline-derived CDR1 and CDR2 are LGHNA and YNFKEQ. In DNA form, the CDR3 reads TGTGCCAGCAGCGCAGCGGGAGGTGTCGCAGATACGCAGTATTTT. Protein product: CASSAAGGVADTQYF.

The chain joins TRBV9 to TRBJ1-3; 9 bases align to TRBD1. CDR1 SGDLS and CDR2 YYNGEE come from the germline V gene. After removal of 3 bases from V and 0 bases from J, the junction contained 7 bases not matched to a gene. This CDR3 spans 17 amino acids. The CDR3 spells CASSATGGLTSGNTIYF. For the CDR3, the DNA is TGTGCCAGCAGCGCCACAGGGGGCTTGACCTCTGGAAACACCATATATTTT.